This T cell receptor (beta chain) was captured by sequencing in a study of blood T cell repertoires in COVID-19. On the study more broadly: Sites in the United States, Italy and Spain provided acute and convalescent COVID-19 samples.

Germline V CDR1 and CDR2: SGHAT, FQNNGV. V lost 3 bases to trimming and J lost 1 base, with 12 bases between them. CDR3 length: 15 residues. Profiling relied on immunoSEQ multiplex PCR, and the TCRdb table lists in-frame clones only, not all of them. Seen here are about 68,000 clones, around 89% observed once, and the top ten hold roughly 2.7%. This receptor was identified in a man aged 45-60 years with acute or convalescent COVID-19. This sequence joins TRBV11-2 and TRBJ1-1; possibly TRBD1 for D (6 bases). Input material: peripheral blood. CDR3 nucleotide sequence: TGTGCCAGCAGCTTTACTAGGGGGAGGAACACTGAAGCTTTCTTT. Translation gives CASSFTRGRNTEAFF.